The 28 T cell receptor beta chains given below trace back to one sample, sequenced in a study of CD8+ T cells in alopecia areata. The treatment: oral pan-JAK inhibitor, 5-10 mg twice daily. cDNA prepared by RNA extraction and subsequent reverse transcription served as the template for sequencing. Profiling relied on immunoSEQ multiplex PCR, and the TCRdb table lists in-frame clones only, not all of them. This repertoire shows some 170,000 clones, roughly 58% found once; its top ten account for 16%. This sample comprised CD4+ T cells sorted from blood, obtained around week 55, from a patient treated with tofacitinib. The receptors shown here come from a human donor with alopecia areata.

This clone has a handful of counts. V is TRBV5-1 and J is TRBJ2-1; D possibly corresponds to TRBD2 (6 bases). Germline V gene data show CDR1 as SGHRS and CDR2 as YFSETQ. The CDR3 length is 14 residues. Trimming removed 3 bases at V and 15 bases at J, with 22 bases between. Written as DNA, the CDR3 is TGCGCCAGCAGCTCCCAGGGACTCCCCTTCGAGTGGTTCTTC. Its translation is CASSSQGLPFEWFF.

The chain links TRBV18 to TRBJ1-6; D uncertain. This CDR3 is 16 amino acids long. Germline assignment: CDR1 KGHSH and CDR2 LQKENI. V gave up 6 bases and J gave up 0 bases, with 12 bases separating them. The chain's CDR3 is CASSQDGNSYNSPLHF. Here the CDR3 DNA reads TGTGCCAGCTCGCAGGACGGAAACTCCTATAATTCACCCCTCCACTTT.

This clone was seen just once. V and J are TRBV9 and TRBJ2-4; 8 bases align to TRBD2. The CDR3 sequence is 13 residues long. Germline loops: CDR1 SGDLS, CDR2 YYNGEE. Trimming took 4 bases from V and 9 from J; bases not matched to a gene: 6. CDR3 DNA sequence: TGTGCCAGCAGCTCCCCGGGGGGGGGCATTCAGTACTTC. Amino acids: CASSSPGGGIQYF. The full variable domain, with the rest looked up from reference TRBV9 and TRBJ2-4, is DSGVTQTPKHLITATGQRVTLRCSPRSGDLSVYWYQQSLDQGLQFLIQYYNGEERAKGNILERFSAQQFPDLHSELNLSSLELGDSALYFCASSSPGGGIQYFGAGTRLSVL.

The chain uses TRBV2 and TRBJ2-7; tentatively, D is TRBD1 (6 bases). The V and J ends lost 4 bases and 7 bases respectively, with 14 bases between them. Germline lookup yields CDR1 SNHLY and CDR2 FYNNEI. This CDR3 contains 13 residues. CDR3 DNA: TGTGCCAGCAGTGGAGCTTTGGGACAAGAGCAGTACTTC. It specifies CASSGALGQEQYF.

V usage is TRBV21-1 and J usage is TRBJ2-5; the DNA was not compared with TRBD1, the D call given in the table. TRBV21-1 is flagged as a pseudogene. The CDR3 length is 13 residues. The CDR3 loop is CASRQGCEETQYF. In DNA form, the CDR3 reads TGTGCCAGCAGACAGGGATGCGAGGAGACCCAGTACTTC.

A few counts support this clone. This chain connects TRBV9 to TRBJ2-7, with D hard to call. V shed 0 bases and J shed 7 bases, with 14 bases lying between them. CDR1 and CDR2 from the germline V gene are SGDLS and YYNGEE. This CDR3 has 14 residues. CDR3 coding DNA: TGTGCCAGCAGCGTAGGCCTCGAACGTACGGAGCAGTACTTC. It yields the protein CASSVGLERTEQYF.

This clone has just a few counts. The rearrangement joins TRBV29-1 to TRBJ1-2; D remains ambiguous. CDR3 length equals 12 residues. CDR1 and CDR2 (germline): SQVTM, ANQGSEA. Between the trimmed V and J ends, which lost 6 bases and 7 bases, there was a span of 15 bases. The CDR3: CSVAPTGIGYTF. In DNA form, the CDR3 reads TGCAGCGTCGCCCCAACGGGGATTGGCTACACCTTC.

The chain recombines TRBV10-3 with TRBJ2-5; D unresolved. This CDR3 has 13 residues. CDR1 is ENHRY, CDR2 SYGVKD, per germline. V gave up 6 bases and J gave up 5 bases, with 13 bases separating them. The CDR3 nucleotides are TGTGCCATCAGCTACATAGCTATGGAGACCCAGTACTTC. It specifies CAISYIAMETQYF.

This rearrangement joins TRBV5-4 to TRBJ2-3, with 9 bases aligning to TRBD2. Germline V gene data show CDR1 as SGHNT and CDR2 as YYREEE (reference sequence). The J segment lost 3 bases and the V segment lost 4 bases, leaving 6 bases of the junction unmatched. The CDR3 consists of 15 residues. The CDR3 nucleotides read TGTGCCAGCAGCGCGCCGCTAGCGGGGACAGATACGCAGTATTTT. This encodes CASSAPLAGTDTQYF.

In this sample, this clone turned up once. The rearrangement links TRBV2 to TRBJ1-2; 7 bases line up with TRBD1. V lost 5 bases and J lost 8; bases outside the gene matches: 5. This CDR3 region has 12 residues. CDR1 SNHLY and CDR2 FYNNEI come from the germline V gene. In DNA, the CDR3 is TGTGCCAGCAGTACAGGGGTAGGAGGCTACACCTTC. Translating gives CASSTGVGGYTF. The whole variable domain, filled in from reference TRBV2 and TRBJ1-2, reads EPEVTQTPSHQVTQMGQEVILRCVPISNHLYFYWYRQILGQKVEFLVSFYNNEISEKSEIFDDQFSVERPDGSNFTLKIRSTKLEDSAMYFCASSTGVGGYTFGSGTRLTVV.

This clone was seen a few times. The genes are TRBV18 and TRBJ2-1; D perhaps matches TRBD2 (5 bases). This CDR3 region has 14 residues. Germline loops: CDR1 KGHSH, CDR2 LQKENI. The V and J ends lost 1 base and 5 bases respectively, with 9 bases between them. The CDR3 DNA follows: TGTGCCAGCTCACCACTTCACGGGGACAATGAGCAGTTCTTC. Protein product: CASSPLHGDNEQFF.

This chain links TRBV6-5 with TRBJ1-1; the D is unclear. CDR3 length: 12 residues. V was shortened by 5 bases and J by 6 bases, with 10 bases between the two germline ends. Germline V gene data show CDR1 as MNHEY and CDR2 as SVGAGI. CDR3 loop: CASSQLNAEAFF. CDR3 bases: TGTGCCAGCAGTCAACTGAATGCTGAAGCTTTCTTT.

This chain connects TRBV15 to TRBJ2-7; perhaps TRBD1 as D (6 bases). The V end was cut by 1 base, the J end by 4 bases, with 14 bases between. Per germline, CDR1 LNHNV and CDR2 YYDKDF (reference sequence). The CDR3 consists of 15 residues. The CDR3 here is CATSRAQGQSYEQYF. The CDR3 nucleotides are TGTGCCACCAGCAGAGCGCAGGGGCAGAGTTACGAGCAGTACTTC.

This chain connects TRBV11-3 to TRBJ1-6, with a tentative D call TRBD1 (5 bases). V gave up 8 bases and J gave up 7 bases, with 15 bases separating them. This CDR3 spans 14 amino acids. The germline CDR1 and CDR2 sequences are SGHNT and YENEEA. Here the CDR3 reads CASGAGTPNSPLHF. The CDR3 DNA follows: TGTGCCAGCGGTGCAGGGACCCCCAATTCACCCCTCCACTTT.

The chain is built from TRBV30 and TRBJ1-6; a weak D match, TRBD1 (5 bases). V was shortened by 2 bases and J by 7 bases, with 9 bases between the two germline ends. The CDR3 has 13 residues. Per the germline V gene, CDR1 is GTSNPN and CDR2 is SVGIG (reference sequence). The CDR3 nucleotides are TGTGCCTGGAGTTGGGGGAACAATTCACCCCTCCACTTT. Protein product: CAWSWGNNSPLHF. Together with reference TRBV30 and TRBJ1-6, the CDR3 gives the full variable domain: SQTIHQWPATLVQPVGSPLSLECTVEGTSNPNLYWYRQAAGRGLQLLFYSVGIGQISSEVPQNLSASRPQDRQFILSSKKLLLSDSGFYLCAWSWGNNSPLHFGNGTRLTVT.

This rearrangement joins TRBV5-1 to TRBJ1-3, with D possibly matching TRBD1 (6 bases). Trimming removed 4 bases at V and 1 base at J, with 9 bases between. The V gene's germline CDR1 is SGHRS and CDR2 YFSETQ. This CDR3 has 14 residues. The CDR3 sequence: CASSQQGSGNTIYF. The CDR3 DNA is TGCGCCAGCAGCCAACAGGGATCTGGAAACACCATATATTTT.

The chain joins TRBV14 to TRBJ1-1; D not certain. The V gene lost 3 bases and the J gene lost 0 bases, with 2 bases spanning the gap. There are 12 residues in the CDR3. Germline V gene data show CDR1 as SGHDN and CDR2 as FVKESK. Here the CDR3 DNA reads TGTGCCAGCAGCCATCTGAACACTGAAGCTTTCTTT. Protein product: CASSHLNTEAFF. The full variable domain, completed using reference TRBV14 and TRBJ1-1, is EAGVTQFPSHSVIEKGQTVTLRCDPISGHDNLYWYRRVMGKEIKFLLHFVKESKQDESGMPNNRFLAERTGGTYSTLKVQPAELEDSGVYFCASSHLNTEAFFGQGTRLTVV.

V usage is TRBV30 and J usage is TRBJ2-1; possible D gene TRBD2, 5 bases. V dropped 4 bases and J dropped 7 bases, with 11 bases sitting between them. The CDR3 contains 12 residues. Germline V lookup: CDR1 GTSNPN, CDR2 SVGIG (reference sequence). CDR3 in amino acids: CAWIRGLNEQFF. DNA of the CDR3: TGTGCCTGGATAAGAGGGTTGAATGAGCAGTTCTTC.

This chain connects TRBV4-1 to TRBJ1-5; no clear D. Germline V gene lookup returns CDR1 MGHRA and CDR2 YSYEKL. The CDR3 contains 16 residues. Trimming took 2 bases from V and 4 from J, leaving 15 bases between them. The CDR3 DNA is TGCGCCAGCAGCCAATTTACCGCAGGAGGAAATCAGCCCCAGCATTTT. This codes for CASSQFTAGGNQPQHF.

Only a few counts were recorded for this clone. This chain uses TRBV5-1 with TRBJ2-3, with D uncertain. The length of the CDR3 is 13 residues. Trimming removed 2 bases at V and 2 bases at J, with 6 bases between. The germline gives CDR1 SGHRS, CDR2 YFSETQ. The CDR3 spells CASSFANTDTQYF. The CDR3 DNA follows: TGCGCCAGCAGCTTCGCCAACACAGATACGCAGTATTTT.

This clone was observed a handful of times. The J gene is TRBJ2-2, the V gene TRBV29-1; D gene ambiguous. The V gene lost 4 bases and the J gene lost 7 bases, with 13 bases spanning the gap. This CDR3 spans 13 amino acids. Per the germline V gene, CDR1 is SQVTM and CDR2 is ANQGSEA. The chain's CDR3 is CSVVQALGGELFF. Here the CDR3 DNA reads TGCAGCGTTGTTCAAGCGTTGGGCGGGGAGCTGTTTTTT.

This clone was counted between two and nine times. V usage is TRBV30 and J usage is TRBJ1-4; no firm D call. The CDR3 runs to 13 residues. Trimming removed 3 bases at V and 6 bases at J, with 11 bases between. Germline V gives CDR1 GTSNPN, CDR2 SVGIG (reference sequence). The CDR3 coding sequence is TGTGCCTGGAGCGTTGACTCAGATGAAAAACTGTTTTTT. Amino acids: CAWSVDSDEKLFF.

The chain recombines TRBV5-1 with TRBJ1-2; unclear D gene. Trimming stripped 4 bases from V and 6 bases from J, with 7 bases between. CDR3 length equals 11 residues. CDR1 is SGHRS, CDR2 YFSETQ, per germline. The CDR3 protein is CASSPGDGYTF. The CDR3 DNA reads as TGCGCCAGCAGCCCGGGAGATGGCTACACCTTC.

V gene TRBV2 combines with J gene TRBJ2-3; possible D gene TRBD2, 5 bases. This CDR3 is built from 13 residues. In germline, CDR1 is SNHLY, CDR2 FYNNEI. The V end lost 8 bases, the J end lost 2 bases, and 11 bases lay between the germline ends. The CDR3 nucleotides are TGTGCCAGCCTACGGGATCTCACAGATACGCAGTATTTT. Translating it yields CASLRDLTDTQYF. Combining the CDR3 with reference TRBV2 and TRBJ2-3 gives the whole variable domain EPEVTQTPSHQVTQMGQEVILRCVPISNHLYFYWYRQILGQKVEFLVSFYNNEISEKSEIFDDQFSVERPDGSNFTLKIRSTKLEDSAMYFCASLRDLTDTQYFGPGTRLTVL.

The chain is built from TRBV5-1 and TRBJ2-6; the D is unclear. This CDR3 has 16 residues. The germline CDR1 and CDR2 sequences are SGHRS and YFSETQ. The V end lost 5 bases, the J end lost 4 bases, and 16 bases lay between the germline ends. CDR3 in DNA: TGCGCCAGCAGAAGGGCCCTCACCGCCGGGGCCAACGTCCTGACTTTC. It yields the protein CASRRALTAGANVLTF.

The genes are TRBV30 and TRBJ2-3, with TRBD1 identical over 7 bases. CDR1 GTSNPN and CDR2 SVGIG come from the germline V gene (reference sequence). V lost 3 bases, J lost 2 bases, and 17 bases stayed unmatched. The CDR3 sequence is 18 residues long. The CDR3 protein is CAWSPGRDSVFVTDTQYF. CDR3 nucleotide sequence: TGTGCCTGGAGCCCCGGACGGGACAGCGTTTTTGTCACAGATACGCAGTATTTT. Looking up the rest from reference TRBV30 and TRBJ2-3 gives the full variable domain: SQTIHQWPATLVQPVGSPLSLECTVEGTSNPNLYWYRQAAGRGLQLLFYSVGIGQISSEVPQNLSASRPQDRQFILSSKKLLLSDSGFYLCAWSPGRDSVFVTDTQYFGPGTRLTVL.

CDR3 protein: CASSPSGTGGNQPQHF. Here the CDR3 DNA reads TGTGCCAGCTCACCCTCCGGGACCGGGGGCAATCAGCCCCAGCATTTT. V and J are TRBV18 and TRBJ1-5; D is possibly TRBD1 (5 bases). The V end lost 3 bases, the J end lost 2 bases, and 14 bases lay between the germline ends. The CDR3 has 16 amino acids. The germline gives CDR1 KGHSH, CDR2 LQKENI.

The chain joins TRBV7-8 to TRBJ2-3; 12 bases map to TRBD2. CDR1 is SGHVS and CDR2 is FQNEAQ in the germline V gene. V was pared by 5 bases and J by 9 bases, with 6 bases of the junction left unmatched. The CDR3 runs 14 residues. The CDR3 DNA reads TGTGCCAGCAGCCAGCAGACTAGCGGGGGAACGCAGTATTTT. Protein: CASSQQTSGGTQYF.